These 18 T cell receptor beta chains originate from one sample sequenced in a study of T cells expressing NK-cell markers. No DNA is given; TCRdb re-called the 5' RACE reads and lists each CDR3 protein once. The sample includes about half a million distinct CDR3 sequences. The sequenced sample was blood T cells: a sorted CD56 or NKG2C T cell subset, CD4+ or CD8+ T cells, or bulk PBMC T cells (not recorded which). Receptors originate from a woman aged 45-60 years in good health.

The J gene is TRBJ1-1, the V gene TRBV5-1; TCRdb names TRBD1, which stays unverified in the absence of DNA. The CDR3 spans 15 residues. CDR1 is SGHRS and CDR2 is YFSETQ in the germline V gene. CDR3 sequence reads: CASSLDGFRGIEAFF. Variable domain in full (rest from reference TRBV5-1 and TRBJ1-1): KAGVTQTPRYLIKTRGQQVTLSCSPISGHRSVSWYQQTPGQGLQFLFEYFSETQRNKGNFPGRFSGRQFSNSRSEMNVSTLELGDSALYLCASSLDGFRGIEAFFGQGTRLTVV.

The rearrangement joins TRBV7-9 to TRBJ2-7; TCRdb calls TRBD1, which cannot be checked without DNA. From germline, CDR1 is SEHNR and CDR2 FQNEAQ (reference sequence). This CDR3 region has 17 residues. This CDR3 reads CASSLGVPGQGAHEQYF.

V and J are TRBV24-1 and TRBJ2-3. The CDR3 extends over 11 amino acids. CDR1 and CDR2 (germline): KGHDR, SFDVKD. The CDR3 loop reads CATSIKDTQYF.

The chain uses TRBV7-9 and TRBJ2-1; TCRdb's assignment of TRBD2 cannot be checked, as there is no DNA. Germline V gene data show CDR1 as SEHNR and CDR2 as FQNEAQ (reference sequence). The CDR3 length is 15 residues. CDR3 sequence reads: CASSFQVAGVNEQFF.

This chain joins TRBV28 and TRBJ2-1; the TCRdb D gene call, TRBD1, has no DNA to confirm it. This CDR3 has 16 amino acids. Germline loops: CDR1 MDHEN, CDR2 SYDVKM. CDR3 in amino acids: CASTPGLASSYNEQFF.

The CDR3 spells CSANAGTGQYSNQPQHF. This sequence joins TRBV20-1 and TRBJ1-5; TCRdb's D call of TRBD1 is untestable without DNA. The CDR3 has 17 residues. The V gene's germline CDR1 is DFQATT and CDR2 SNEGSKA (reference sequence).

The chain recombines TRBV3-1 with TRBJ2-5; TCRdb names TRBD2, which stays unverified in the absence of DNA. CDR3 length: 18 residues. CDR1 and CDR2 from the germline V gene are LGHDT and YNNKEL (reference sequence). The CDR3 reads CASSQVRDRLARKETQYF.

The chain has TRBV6-2 or TRBV6-3 and TRBJ1-5; TCRdb's D call, TRBD1, is unchecked because there is no DNA. The CDR3 runs to 15 residues. Germline lookup yields CDR1 MNHEY and CDR2 SVGEGT. This CDR3 is CASRDKGRLNQPQHF.

CDR3 residues: CASSSGLDGNEQFF. This chain joins TRBV5-6 and TRBJ2-1; the D call from TCRdb, TRBD2, cannot be confirmed without DNA. Looked up from germline, CDR1 is SGHDT and CDR2 is YYEEEE. The CDR3 contains 14 residues.

The CDR3 is CASSPRLAGETETQYF. The rearrangement joins TRBV7-8 to TRBJ2-5; TCRdb's D call of TRBD2 is untestable without DNA. The CDR3 loop spans 16 amino acids. Germline values: CDR1 SGHVS, CDR2 FQNEAQ.

This sequence joins TRBV29-1 and TRBJ2-1; TCRdb's assignment of TRBD2 cannot be checked, as there is no DNA. Per germline, CDR1 SQVTM and CDR2 ANQGSEA. The length of the CDR3 is 15 residues. The CDR3 protein is CSQRLAGGTGSEQFF.

This CDR3 reads CASSPNRGRAFF. The chain links TRBV27 to TRBJ1-1; lacking DNA, the TRBD1 call made by TCRdb goes unchecked. This CDR3 is 12 amino acids long. Germline CDR1 and CDR2: MNHEY and SMNVEV (reference sequence).

The chain carries TRBV6-1 and TRBJ1-1; no DNA is available, so the TRBD1 call from TCRdb remains unchecked. There are 16 residues in the CDR3. Germline CDR1 and CDR2: MNHNS and SASEGT. This chain's CDR3 is CASSEGGAGLHTEAFF.

The chain has TRBV5-6 and TRBJ2-2; TCRdb outputs TRBD1, but without DNA this stays unchecked. Germline V gene lookup returns CDR1 SGHDT and CDR2 YYEEEE. The CDR3 extends over 13 amino acids. This chain's CDR3 is CASRRTVFGELFF.

V usage is TRBV5-1 and J usage is TRBJ1-1; TCRdb gives TRBD1 as the D gene, but with no DNA this cannot be confirmed. The CDR3 sequence is 17 residues long. Looked up from germline, CDR1 is SGHRS and CDR2 is YFSETQ. This CDR3 reads CASSLAGVGGLNTEAFF.

The chain joins TRBV12-3 or TRBV12-4 to TRBJ1-2; the D call from TCRdb, TRBD1, cannot be confirmed without DNA. The CDR3 runs 12 residues. The chain's CDR3 is CASSAPPGGYTF.

This chain joins TRBV12-3 or TRBV12-4 and TRBJ2-5; TCRdb picks TRBD1, but there is no DNA to check that call. The CDR3 length is 14 residues. The CDR3 here is CASSLAGGAETQYF.

V usage is TRBV6-1 and J usage is TRBJ2-3; the TCRdb call, TRBD2, lacks DNA for checking. In germline, CDR1 is MNHNS, CDR2 SASEGT. There are 15 residues in the CDR3. This chain's CDR3 is CASGRTTGATDTQYF.